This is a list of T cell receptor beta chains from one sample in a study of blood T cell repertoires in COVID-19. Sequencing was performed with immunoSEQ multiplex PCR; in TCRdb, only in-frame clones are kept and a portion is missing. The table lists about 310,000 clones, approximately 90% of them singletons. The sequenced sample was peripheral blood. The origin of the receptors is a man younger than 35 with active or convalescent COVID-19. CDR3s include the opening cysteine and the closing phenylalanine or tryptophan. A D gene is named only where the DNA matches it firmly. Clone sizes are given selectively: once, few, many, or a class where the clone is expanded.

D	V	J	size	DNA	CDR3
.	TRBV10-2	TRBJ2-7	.	TGCGCCAGCAGTGAATCCGGAGGGGTTAGCTACGAGCAGTACTTC	CASSESGGVSYEQYF
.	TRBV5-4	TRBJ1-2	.	TGTGCCAGCAGCTTGGGGGGGACTTACTTCGGCTACACCTTC	CASSLGGTYFGYTF
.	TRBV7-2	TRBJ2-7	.	TGTGCCAGCAGCGTTCGGGCAGGGGTCTACGAGCAGTACTTC	CASSVRAGVYEQYF
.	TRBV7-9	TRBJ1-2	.	TGTGCCAGCAGCCCACGCTTACAGGAGATCTATGGCTACACCTTC	CASSPRLQEIYGYTF
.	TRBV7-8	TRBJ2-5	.	TGTGCCAGCAGCTTAGTCGGGGGACAAGAGACCCAGTACTTC	CASSLVGGQETQYF
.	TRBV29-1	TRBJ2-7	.	TGCAGCGTGAGAGGACTGGACTCCTACGAGCAGTACTTC	CSVRGLDSYEQYF
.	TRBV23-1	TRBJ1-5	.	TGCGCCAGTGTTAAATCCCGGGACACTGATCAGCCCCAGCATTTT	CASVKSRDTDQPQHF
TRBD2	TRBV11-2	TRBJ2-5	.	TGTGCCAGCAGTCTCTTGGGGCTAGCGGGAGCAGGAGAGACCCAGTACTTC	CASSLLGLAGAGETQYF
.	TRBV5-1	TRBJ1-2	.	TGCGCCAGCAGCCCGAGCGTCGGTAACTATGGCTACACCTTC	CASSPSVGNYGYTF
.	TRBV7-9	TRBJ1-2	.	TGTGCCAGCAGCTTGTTCACAAGGGGGGGTTTATATGGCTACACCTTC	CASSLFTRGGLYGYTF
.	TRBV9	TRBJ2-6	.	TGTGCCAGCAGCGTTAAGGACTACTCTGGGGCCAACGTCCTGACTTTC	CASSVKDYSGANVLTF
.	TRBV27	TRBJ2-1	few	TGTGCCAGCAGTTTATCACAGCTTAATGAGCAGTTCTTC	CASSLSQLNEQFF
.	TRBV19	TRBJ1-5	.	TGTGCCAGTAGTAAGGAAAGAGGGACTGGGAATCAGCCCCAGCATTTT	CASSKERGTGNQPQHF
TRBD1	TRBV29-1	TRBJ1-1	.	TGCAGCGCAAATCCAGGGGGCAAGTCTGAAGCTTTCTTT	CSANPGGKSEAFF
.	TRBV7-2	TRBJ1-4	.	TGTGCCAGCAGCTTACGACTGCCTAGTGAAAAACTGTTTTTT	CASSLRLPSEKLFF
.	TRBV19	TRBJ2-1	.	TGTGCCAGTAGTATCGGCAGGGGGCGGGGAGGGGAGCAGTTCTTC	CASSIGRGRGGEQFF
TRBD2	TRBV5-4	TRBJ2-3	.	TGTGCCAGCAGCGACGGGACTAGCGGCACAGATACGCAGTATTTT	CASSDGTSGTDTQYF
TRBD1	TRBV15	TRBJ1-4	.	TGTGCCACCAGCAGACCGGGACAGATCTCCGAAAAACTGTTTTTT	CATSRPGQISEKLFF
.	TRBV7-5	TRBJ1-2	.	TGTGCCAGAAGCTTTCAGGGGAGGGGATACACCTTC	CARSFQGRGYTF
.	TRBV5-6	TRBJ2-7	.	TGTGCCAGCAGCACCCATGGACAGATCTTCTACGAGCAGTACTTC	CASSTHGQIFYEQYF
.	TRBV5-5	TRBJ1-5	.	TGTGCCAGCAGCTTGGTAGGTCAGGGCAGCAATCAGCCCCAGCATTTT	CASSLVGQGSNQPQHF
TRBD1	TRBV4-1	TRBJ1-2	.	TGCGCCAGCAGCTCCCGGGACAGCCCTTATGGCTACACCTTC	CASSSRDSPYGYTF
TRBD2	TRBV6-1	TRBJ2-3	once	TGTGCCAGCAGTGAAGTCAGCGGGGGGTTCAGCGGGGATACGCAGTATTTT	CASSEVSGGFSGDTQYF
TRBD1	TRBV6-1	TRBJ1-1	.	TGTGCCAGCAGTGAACAGGGGGCAGGAGGGACTGAAGCTTTCTTT	CASSEQGAGGTEAFF
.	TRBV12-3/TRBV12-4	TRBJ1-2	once	TGTGCCAGCATCGGAAGGGGCGCCCATGGCTACACCTTC	CASIGRGAHGYTF
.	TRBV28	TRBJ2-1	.	TGTGCCAGCAGTTTTGGACTCAAGGGAGTTTTACAGCAGTTCTTC	CASSFGLKGVLQQFF
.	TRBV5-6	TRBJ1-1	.	TGTGCCAGCACCGTTTTGGAGAGTAACACTGAAGCTTTCTTT	CASTVLESNTEAFF
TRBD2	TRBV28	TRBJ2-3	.	TGTGCCAGCAGGGGGAGCGGGGTCTTGGGTACGCAGTATTTT	CASRGSGVLGTQYF
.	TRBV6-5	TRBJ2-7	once	TGTGCCAGCAGTTACCTATCGGGCTACGAGCAGTACTTC	CASSYLSGYEQYF